What follows describes a single T cell receptor beta chain. As yet, its antigen is unknown. This specimen comes from a study of T cell responses to AZD1222 COVID-19 vaccine. Study-wide context: Timing groups of about 4 and about 12 weeks for second doses were pooled.

V lost 4 bases to trimming and J lost 1 base, with 7 bases between them. This CDR3 is built from 13 residues. Looked up from germline, CDR1 is SNHLY and CDR2 is FYNNEI. Study-wide results and caveats: Most donors were white British and more were female, and clonal diversity was possibly underestimated. Baseline seropositives among AZD1222 recipients totaled only 5 to 7. CD4 TCRs linked to vaccination spanned spike, dominating at 160-218 and 743-854.

Profiling relied on immunoSEQ multiplex PCR, and the TCRdb table lists in-frame clones only, not all of them. This sample has roughly 120,000 clones, with 88% found just once. This rearrangement joins TRBV2 to TRBJ1-2; D perhaps matches TRBD1 (5 bases). This sequence was found in an adult in good health. The sequencing here drew on peripheral blood, taken on day 0 of AZD1222 vaccination. The CDR3: CASSGDSNYGYTF. The CDR3 DNA reads as TGTGCCAGCAGTGGTGACAGTAACTATGGCTACACCTTC.